The clone carrying this T cell receptor beta chain was observed a few times. This record comes from a study of blood T cells in healthy people across ages. CDR1 and CDR2 (germline): LNHNV, YYDKDF (reference sequence). The trim removed 4 bases at V and 6 bases at J, leaving 12 bases unmatched. This CDR3 is 17 amino acids long. The second PCR ran roughly 7 to 12 cycles with a sample-barcoded 5' primer and J-beta primers. In TCRdb, the 5' RACE reads were re-called with MiXCR into one record per CDR3 protein. The data contain hundreds of thousands of distinct CDR3 sequences, about 42% of them singletons. The chain has TRBV15 and TRBJ2-1; 10 positions agree with TRBD2. The sample comprised blood. The clonotype originates from a woman aged 60 to 75 in good health. CDR3 sequence: CATSTGTSELLSNEQFF. CDR3 DNA: TGTGCCACCAGCACCGGGACTAGCGAGTTATTGAGCAATGAGCAGTTCTTC.